A selection of T cell receptor beta chains follows, all from one sample in a study of beta chain features in type 1 diabetes. This table comes from immunoSEQ multiplex PCR, and its TCRdb copy is limited to in-frame clones, with some not included. This sample carries about 160,000 clones, roughly 9% of them seen once, and the ten largest clones take approximately 0.7%. The source material was central memory CD4+ T cells from blood. The receptors derive from a woman in her 30s with type 1 diabetes. CDR3s include the opening cysteine and the closing phenylalanine or tryptophan. D genes are given only for firm matches. Part of the rows lack a size; the others show once, few, many or a class for expanded clones.

clone_size | d_call | cdr3_length | j_call | v_call | cdr3_nt | cdr3_aa
few | . | 13 | TRBJ1-2 | TRBV5-1 | TGCGCCAGCAGCTGGGGACACAACTATGGCTACACCTTC | CASSWGHNYGYTF
. | TRBD1 | 18 | TRBJ2-1 | TRBV7-9 | TGTGCCAGCAGCCTCCGGGACAGGGGAGCTGTTTTCTACAATGAGCAGTTCTTC | CASSLRDRGAVFYNEQFF
. | TRBD1 | 16 | TRBJ1-5 | TRBV19 | TGTGCCAGTAGTATAGACCCGGGACAGACTAATCAGCCCCAGCATTTT | CASSIDPGQTNQPQHF
. | TRBD1 | 17 | TRBJ2-7 | TRBV5-4 | TGTGCCAGCAGCGGTACCTCCGCCCGGGACAGGGCCAACGAGCAGTACTTC | CASSGTSARDRANEQYF
. | TRBD2 | 15 | TRBJ2-2 | TRBV4-1 | TGTGCCAGCAGCCGGACTAGCGGGAGTGGCGGGGAGCTGTTTTTT | CASSRTSGSGGELFF
. | . | 13 | TRBJ2-7 | TRBV6-1 | TGTGCCAGCAAGAAGGGGAATTTATACGAGCAGTACTTC | CASKKGNLYEQYF
. | . | 10 | TRBJ2-1 | TRBV28 | TGTGCCAGCGGGCGGGAAGAGCAGTTCTTC | CASGREEQFF
few | . | 12 | TRBJ1-1 | TRBV2 | TGTGCCAGCAAGCCCTTCTACACTGAAGCTTTCTTT | CASKPFYTEAFF
. | . | 13 | TRBJ1-2 | TRBV27 | TGTGCCAGCAGTTGGGTAGCGGACTATGGCTACACCTTC | CASSWVADYGYTF
few | TRBD1 | 14 | TRBJ2-7 | TRBV28 | TGTGCCAGCACCCCACCGGGACAGCTCTACGAGCAGTACTTC | CASTPPGQLYEQYF
. | TRBD2 | 12 | TRBJ2-3 | TRBV30 | TGTGCCTGGAGTGTATCGCGGGAGTCGCAGTATTTT | CAWSVSRESQYF
. | TRBD2 | 17 | TRBJ2-5 | TRBV5-4 | TGTGCCAGCAGCCAGATGCTAGCGGGAGTGCTCCAAGAGACCCAGTACTTC | CASSQMLAGVLQETQYF
. | . | 14 | TRBJ2-1 | TRBV7-2 | TGTGCCAGCAGCTTCTACGGGAGTGGCGATGAGCAGTTCTTC | CASSFYGSGDEQFF
. | TRBD1 | 12 | TRBJ1-1 | TRBV2 | TGTGCCAGCAGTGGGACAGGGGCTGAAGCTTTCTTT | CASSGTGAEAFF
. | . | 15 | TRBJ2-1 | TRBV5-1 | TGCGCCAGCAGCTTGCCAGGGATCCCCTACAATGAGCAGTTCTTC | CASSLPGIPYNEQFF
. | TRBD2 | 15 | TRBJ2-1 | TRBV28 | TGTGCCAGCAGTTGGCTAGCGGGAGTCGGCAATGAGCAGTTCTTC | CASSWLAGVGNEQFF
few | . | 13 | TRBJ2-1 | TRBV6-4 | TGTGCCAGCAGTGTCGAACAGGGCAATGAGCAGTTCTTC | CASSVEQGNEQFF
. | . | 12 | TRBJ1-2 | TRBV19 | TGTGCCAGTAGTGTTACAGGGTATGGCTACACCTTC | CASSVTGYGYTF
many | TRBD1 | 16 | TRBJ2-7 | TRBV4-2 | TGTGCCAGCAGCCAAGTGTATTTCGGACAGGCCTACGAGCAGTACTTC | CASSQVYFGQAYEQYF
. | . | 14 | TRBJ1-1 | TRBV5-1 | TGCGCCAGCAGCACGGACAGCGGGAACACTGAAGCTTTCTTT | CASSTDSGNTEAFF
many | TRBD2 | 15 | TRBJ2-1 | TRBV30 | TGTGCCTGGTGGGCTAGCGGGAGCGCCTACAATGAGCAGTTCTTC | CAWWASGSAYNEQFF
. | . | 12 | TRBJ2-7 | TRBV19 | TGTGCCACCGCGGAGAGGTCCTACGAGCAGTACTTC | CATAERSYEQYF
. | TRBD1 | 13 | TRBJ1-2 | TRBV4-1 | TGCGCCAGCAGCCAGGTATCAGGGGGTGGCTACACCTTC | CASSQVSGGGYTF
once | . | 13 | TRBJ1-4 | TRBV6-6 | TGTGCCAGCAGTTACCTTAGTAATGAAAAACTGTTTTTT | CASSYLSNEKLFF
few | TRBD2 | 14 | TRBJ2-1 | TRBV28 | TGTGCCAGCAACGGACTAGCGGGGGGGAATGAGCAGTTCTTC | CASNGLAGGNEQFF
. | . | 13 | TRBJ2-2 | TRBV28 | TGTGCCAGCAGTTTCCGAGAGGCCGGGGAGCTGTTTTTT | CASSFREAGELFF
few | TRBD2 | 15 | TRBJ2-1 | TRBV6-5 | TGTGCCAGCAGTTACGGCCTAGCGGGGACCAGGGGGCAGTTCTTC | CASSYGLAGTRGQFF
few | . | 14 | TRBJ2-2 | TRBV30 | TGTGCCTGGGGTCCACGGAGCTACACCGGGGAGCTGTTTTTT | CAWGPRSYTGELFF
. | . | 16 | TRBJ2-5 | TRBV7-2 | TGTGCCAGCAGCCAATGGTCAACGGGAGTGGGAGAGACCCAGTACTTC | CASSQWSTGVGETQYF
few | TRBD1 | 12 | TRBJ1-2 | TRBV6-5 | TGTGCCAGCAAGGGGGACAGCTATGGCTACACCTTC | CASKGDSYGYTF
few | TRBD1 | 13 | TRBJ1-1 | TRBV30 | TGTGCCTGGAGCCATGAGACAGGGGGCGAAGCTTTCTTT | CAWSHETGGEAFF
. | . | 14 | TRBJ1-2 | TRBV7-9 | TGTGCCAGCAGCTTCGATATGGGGGGGAATGGCTACACCTTC | CASSFDMGGNGYTF
many | . | 15 | TRBJ2-1 | TRBV29-1 | TGCAGCGTTGAAGATGGTCAGCGGGCCTACAATGAGCAGTTCTTC | CSVEDGQRAYNEQFF
few | . | 16 | TRBJ2-1 | TRBV9 | TGTGCCAGCAGCGAAATGGGGACTTCCTCCTACAATGAGCAGTTCTTC | CASSEMGTSSYNEQFF
. | . | 14 | TRBJ1-2 | TRBV7-9 | TGTGCCAGCAGCTCCCAAGGGCAGGGTCTGGGCTACACCTTC | CASSSQGQGLGYTF
. | . | 13 | TRBJ2-2 | TRBV29-1 | TGCAGCGGAGACGACAGGTACACCGGGGAGCTGTTTTTT | CSGDDRYTGELFF
few | TRBD2 | 15 | TRBJ2-7 | TRBV28 | TGTGCCAGCACCGGGGGGGCTAGGTCGACCTACGAGCAGTACTTC | CASTGGARSTYEQYF
few | TRBD1 | 16 | TRBJ1-2 | TRBV28 | TGTGCCAGCAGTCTCATTCCGGGGACAGGGAACTATGGCTACACCTTC | CASSLIPGTGNYGYTF
. | . | 13 | TRBJ1-1 | TRBV7-9 | TGTGCCAGCAGCTCCCCCGACAGGTATGAAGCTTTCTTT | CASSSPDRYEAFF
few | . | 11 | TRBJ2-1 | TRBV20-1 | TGCAGTGCTCCGGACAGCCCGAGAGGGGTCTTC | CSAPDSPRGVF
few | TRBD2 | 13 | TRBJ2-1 | TRBV11-2 | TGTGCCAGCAGCTTAGCCCTCGGGGGGGAGCAGTTCTTC | CASSLALGGEQFF
. | . | 14 | TRBJ2-5 | TRBV30 | TGTGCCTGGAATCGGGGTCGTGGCGAAGAGACCCAGTACTTC | CAWNRGRGEETQYF
few | TRBD1 | 15 | TRBJ1-1 | TRBV11-2 | TGTGCCAGCAGCTCAAGACTGACAGGGGACACTGAAGCTTTCTTT | CASSSRLTGDTEAFF
few | . | 14 | TRBJ1-1 | TRBV7-9 | TGTGCCAGCACCGGGGGGGGATGGGTCACTGAAGCTTTCTTT | CASTGGGWVTEAFF
few | . | 13 | TRBJ2-3 | TRBV5-1 | TGCGCCAGCAGCGATGCCCGCGCAGATACGCAGTATTTT | CASSDARADTQYF
few | . | 13 | TRBJ2-5 | TRBV5-1 | TGCGCCAGCAGCCGGACTACCCAAGAGACCCAGTACTTC | CASSRTTQETQYF
many | . | 13 | TRBJ2-3 | TRBV19 | TGTGCCAGTAGTTCGGAAGGGGGAGATACGCAGTATTTT | CASSSEGGDTQYF
. | TRBD2 | 13 | TRBJ2-1 | TRBV18 | TGTGCCAGCTCAGCTAGCGGCTACAATGAGCAGTTCTTC | CASSASGYNEQFF
few | TRBD1 | 14 | TRBJ1-1 | TRBV5-1 | TGCGCCAGCAGCGAAGGGACAGAGCGCATGGAAGCTTTCTTT | CASSEGTERMEAFF
few | . | 13 | TRBJ1-2 | TRBV7-9 | TGTGCCAGCAGCTTATTTTCCGGGTATGGCTACACCTTC | CASSLFSGYGYTF
. | TRBD1 | 13 | TRBJ2-1 | TRBV6-6 | TGTGCCAGCAGTAGGGACAGGGGGAATGAGCAGTTCTTC | CASSRDRGNEQFF